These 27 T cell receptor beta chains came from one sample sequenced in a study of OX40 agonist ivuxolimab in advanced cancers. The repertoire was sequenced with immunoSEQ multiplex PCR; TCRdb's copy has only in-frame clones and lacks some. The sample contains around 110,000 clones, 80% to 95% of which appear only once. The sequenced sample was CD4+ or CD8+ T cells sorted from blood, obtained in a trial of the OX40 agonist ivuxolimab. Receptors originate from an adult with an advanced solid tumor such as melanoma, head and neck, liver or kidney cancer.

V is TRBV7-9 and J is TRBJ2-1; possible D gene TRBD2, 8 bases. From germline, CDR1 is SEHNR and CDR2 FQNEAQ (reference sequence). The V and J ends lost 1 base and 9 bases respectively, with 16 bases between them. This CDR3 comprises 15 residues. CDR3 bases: TGTGCCAGCAGCTTAGGCGGGGGGCAGGGGGGTGAGCAGTTCTTC. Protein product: CASSLGGGQGGEQFF.

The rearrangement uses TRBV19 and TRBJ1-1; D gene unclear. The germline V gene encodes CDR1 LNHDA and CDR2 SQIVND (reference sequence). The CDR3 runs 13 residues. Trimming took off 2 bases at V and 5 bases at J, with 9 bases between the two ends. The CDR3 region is CASSITVTTEAFF. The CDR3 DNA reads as TGTGCCAGTAGTATAACAGTGACTACTGAAGCTTTCTTT.

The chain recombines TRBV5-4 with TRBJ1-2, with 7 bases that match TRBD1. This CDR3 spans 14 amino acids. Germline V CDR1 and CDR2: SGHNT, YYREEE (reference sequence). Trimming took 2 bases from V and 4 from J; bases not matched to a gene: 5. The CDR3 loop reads CASSLHDRAYGYTF. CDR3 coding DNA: TGTGCCAGCAGCTTACATGACAGGGCCTATGGCTACACCTTC.

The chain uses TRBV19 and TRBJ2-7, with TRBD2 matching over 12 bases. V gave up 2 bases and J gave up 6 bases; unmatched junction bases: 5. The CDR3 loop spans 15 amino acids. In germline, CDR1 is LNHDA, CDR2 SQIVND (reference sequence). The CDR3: CASSIRLAGVGEQYF. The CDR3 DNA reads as TGTGCCAGTAGTATAAGACTAGCGGGAGTAGGCGAGCAGTACTTC.

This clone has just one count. CDR3 coding DNA: TGTGCCAGCAAATCAGGGGTCGGGCGCAATCAGCCCCAGCATTTT. Translation: CASKSGVGRNQPQHF. V usage is TRBV2 and J usage is TRBJ1-5; D perhaps matches TRBD1 (6 bases). The CDR3 has 15 residues. Trimming pared 7 bases from V and 2 bases from J, leaving 15 bases between. Germline V gene sequence: CDR1 SNHLY, CDR2 FYNNEI.

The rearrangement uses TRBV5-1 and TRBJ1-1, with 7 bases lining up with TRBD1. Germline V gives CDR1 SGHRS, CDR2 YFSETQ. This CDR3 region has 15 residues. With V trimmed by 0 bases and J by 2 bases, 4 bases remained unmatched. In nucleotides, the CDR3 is TGCGCCAGCAGCTTGGAGGGGGCCCTTAACACTGAAGCTTTCTTT. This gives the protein CASSLEGALNTEAFF.

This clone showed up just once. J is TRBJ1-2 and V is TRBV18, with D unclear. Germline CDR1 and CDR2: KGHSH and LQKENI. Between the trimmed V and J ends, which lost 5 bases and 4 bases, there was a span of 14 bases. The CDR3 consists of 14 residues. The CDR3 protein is CASSSGQIIYGYTF. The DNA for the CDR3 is TGTGCCAGCTCATCAGGCCAAATTATCTATGGCTACACCTTC.

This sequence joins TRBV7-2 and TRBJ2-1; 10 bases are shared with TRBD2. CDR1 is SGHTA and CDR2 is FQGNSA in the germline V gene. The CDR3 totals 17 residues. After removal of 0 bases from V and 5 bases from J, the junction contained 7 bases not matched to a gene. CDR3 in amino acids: CASSLALLAGVDNEQFF. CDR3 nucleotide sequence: TGTGCCAGCAGCTTAGCGCTCCTAGCGGGAGTGGACAATGAGCAGTTCTTC.

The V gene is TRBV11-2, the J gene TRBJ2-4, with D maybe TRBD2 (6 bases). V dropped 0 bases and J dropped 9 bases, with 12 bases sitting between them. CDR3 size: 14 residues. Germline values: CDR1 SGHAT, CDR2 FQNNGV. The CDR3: CASSLDPGESIQYF. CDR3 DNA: TGTGCCAGCAGCTTAGATCCGGGGGAGAGCATTCAGTACTTC.

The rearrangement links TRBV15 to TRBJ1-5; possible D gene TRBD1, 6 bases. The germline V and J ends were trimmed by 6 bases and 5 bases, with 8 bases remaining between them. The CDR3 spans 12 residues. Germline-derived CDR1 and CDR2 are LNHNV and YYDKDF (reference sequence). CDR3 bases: TGTGCCACCAGAAAGGGGGATCAGCCCCAGCATTTT. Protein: CATRKGDQPQHF.

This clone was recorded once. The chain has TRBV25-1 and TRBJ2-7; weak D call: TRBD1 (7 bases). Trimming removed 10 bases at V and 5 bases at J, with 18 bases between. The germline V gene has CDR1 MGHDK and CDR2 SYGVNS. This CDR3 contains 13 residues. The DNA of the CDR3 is TGTGCCACCAGCCAGGGGGGCAGGAACGAGCAGTACTTC. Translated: CATSQGGRNEQYF.

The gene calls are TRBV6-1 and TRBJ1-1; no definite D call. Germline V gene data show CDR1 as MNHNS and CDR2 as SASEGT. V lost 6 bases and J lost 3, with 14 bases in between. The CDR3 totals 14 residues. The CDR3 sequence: CASSARLWDTEAFF. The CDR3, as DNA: TGTGCCAGCAGCGCCAGATTGTGGGACACTGAAGCTTTCTTT.

The DNA of the CDR3 is TGTGCTAGTGGTTCTCCCCCAGGTCAGCCCCAGCATTTT. Amino acids: CASGSPPGQPQHF. V usage is TRBV12-5 and J usage is TRBJ1-5; D is unclear. Germline V CDR1 and CDR2: LGHNT, FRNRAP. This CDR3 spans 13 amino acids. The V end lost 4 bases, the J end lost 6 bases, and 10 bases lay between the germline ends. Full variable domain (rest looked up from reference TRBV12-5 and TRBJ1-5): DARVTQTPRHKVTEMGQEVTMRCQPILGHNTVFWYRQTMMQGLELLAYFRNRAPLDDSGMPKDRFSAEMPDATLATLKIQPSEPRDSAVYFCASGSPPGQPQHFGDGTRLSIL.

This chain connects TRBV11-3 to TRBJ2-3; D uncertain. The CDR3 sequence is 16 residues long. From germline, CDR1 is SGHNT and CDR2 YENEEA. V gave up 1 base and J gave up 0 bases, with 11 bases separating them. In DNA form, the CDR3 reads TGTGCCAGCAGCTTAGGAGTCCGGGTCAGCACAGATACGCAGTATTTT. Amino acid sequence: CASSLGVRVSTDTQYF.

CDR3 amino acids: CASSVGTGFGNSPLHF. In DNA form, the CDR3 reads TGTGCCAGCAGCGTAGGAACAGGGTTTGGTAATTCACCCCTCCACTTT. The V and J genes are TRBV9 and TRBJ1-6, with TRBD1 as a possible D gene (6 bases). The CDR3 is made up of 16 amino acids. Trimming shortened V by 0 bases and J by 6 bases, and 13 bases separated the two germline ends. Germline values: CDR1 SGDLS, CDR2 YYNGEE.

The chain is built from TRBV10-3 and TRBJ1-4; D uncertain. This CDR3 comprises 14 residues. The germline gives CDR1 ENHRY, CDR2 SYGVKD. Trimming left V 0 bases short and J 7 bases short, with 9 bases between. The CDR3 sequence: CAISESAASEKLFF. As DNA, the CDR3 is TGTGCCATCAGTGAGTCTGCGGCGAGTGAAAAACTGTTTTTT.

The CDR3 is CASSLGSPGQGVHEQYF. CDR3 sequence (DNA): TGTGCCAGCAGCTTAGGCTCACCGGGACAGGGTGTCCACGAGCAGTACTTC. The V call is TRBV7-2, the J call TRBJ2-7; the match to TRBD1 covers 9 bases. Germline V CDR1 and CDR2: SGHTA, FQGNSA. Trimming took 1 base from V and 5 from J; bases not matched to a gene: 12. The CDR3 is 17 residues long.

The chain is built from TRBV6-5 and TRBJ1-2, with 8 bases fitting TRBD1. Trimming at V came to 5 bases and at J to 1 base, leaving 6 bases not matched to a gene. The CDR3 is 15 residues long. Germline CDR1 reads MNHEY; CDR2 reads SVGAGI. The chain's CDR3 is CASSGGQGLNYGYTF. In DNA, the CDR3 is TGTGCCAGCAGTGGTGGACAGGGTCTTAACTATGGCTACACCTTC.

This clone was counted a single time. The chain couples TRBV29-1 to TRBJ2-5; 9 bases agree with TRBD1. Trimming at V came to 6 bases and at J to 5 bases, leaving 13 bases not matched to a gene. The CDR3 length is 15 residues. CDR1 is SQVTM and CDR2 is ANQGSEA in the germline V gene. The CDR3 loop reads CSVVKPGQGRETQYF. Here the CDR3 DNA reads TGCAGCGTAGTAAAGCCGGGACAGGGTCGGGAGACCCAGTACTTC.

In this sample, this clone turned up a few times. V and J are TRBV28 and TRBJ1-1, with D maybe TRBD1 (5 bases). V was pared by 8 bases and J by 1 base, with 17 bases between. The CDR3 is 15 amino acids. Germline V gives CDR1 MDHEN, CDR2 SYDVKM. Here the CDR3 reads CASLEWGTSNTEAFF. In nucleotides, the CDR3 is TGTGCCAGCCTTGAATGGGGGACTTCGAACACTGAAGCTTTCTTT.

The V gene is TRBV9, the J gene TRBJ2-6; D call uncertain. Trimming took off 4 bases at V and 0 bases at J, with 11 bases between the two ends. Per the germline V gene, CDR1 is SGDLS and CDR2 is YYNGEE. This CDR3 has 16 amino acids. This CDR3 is CASSSPPGSGANVLTF. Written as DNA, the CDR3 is TGTGCCAGCAGCTCGCCGCCGGGCTCTGGGGCCAACGTCCTGACTTTC. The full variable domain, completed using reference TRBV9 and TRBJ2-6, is DSGVTQTPKHLITATGQRVTLRCSPRSGDLSVYWYQQSLDQGLQFLIQYYNGEERAKGNILERFSAQQFPDLHSELNLSSLELGDSALYFCASSSPPGSGANVLTFGAGSRLTVL.

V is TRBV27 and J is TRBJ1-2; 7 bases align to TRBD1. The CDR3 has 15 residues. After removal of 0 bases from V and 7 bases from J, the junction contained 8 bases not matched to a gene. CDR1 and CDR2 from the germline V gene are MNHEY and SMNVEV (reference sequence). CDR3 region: CASSLSPTGSVGYTF. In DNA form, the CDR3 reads TGTGCCAGCAGTTTATCCCCGACAGGGAGCGTTGGCTACACCTTC.

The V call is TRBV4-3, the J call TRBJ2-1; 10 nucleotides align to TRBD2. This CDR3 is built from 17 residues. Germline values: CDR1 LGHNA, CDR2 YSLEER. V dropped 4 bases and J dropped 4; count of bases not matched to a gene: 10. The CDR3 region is CASSRGPGTSVYNEQFF. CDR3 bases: TGCGCCAGCAGCCGAGGCCCCGGGACTAGCGTATACAATGAGCAGTTCTTC.

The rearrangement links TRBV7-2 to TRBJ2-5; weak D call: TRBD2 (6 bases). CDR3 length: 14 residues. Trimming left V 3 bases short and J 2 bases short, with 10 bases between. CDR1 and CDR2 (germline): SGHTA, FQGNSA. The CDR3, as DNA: TGTGCCAGCAGCTTTGGCGGGACTCAAGAGACCCAGTACTTC. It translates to CASSFGGTQETQYF.

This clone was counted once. CDR3 bases: TGCAGTGCTGTCGGATCCTACGAGCAGTACTTC. Residues: CSAVGSYEQYF. The chain has TRBV20-1 and TRBJ2-7; D call uncertain. Trimming pared 5 bases from V and 1 base from J, leaving 6 bases between. Germline CDR1 DFQATT, CDR2 SNEGSKA (reference sequence). This CDR3 region has 11 residues.

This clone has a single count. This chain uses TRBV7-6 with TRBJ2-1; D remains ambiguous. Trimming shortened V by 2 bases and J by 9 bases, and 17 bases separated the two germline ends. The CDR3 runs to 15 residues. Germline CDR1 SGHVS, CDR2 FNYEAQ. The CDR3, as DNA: TGTGCCAGCAGCTTAAGTCGGCCGTATTCCGGTGAGCAGTTCTTC. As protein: CASSLSRPYSGEQFF.

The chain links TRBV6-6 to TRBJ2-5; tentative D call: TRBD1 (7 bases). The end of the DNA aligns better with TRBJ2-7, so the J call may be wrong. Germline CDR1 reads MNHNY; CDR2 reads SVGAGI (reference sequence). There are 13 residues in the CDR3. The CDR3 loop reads CASSLQGGNEQYF. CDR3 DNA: TGTGCCAGCAGTCTCCAGGGGGGCAACGAGCAGTACTTC.